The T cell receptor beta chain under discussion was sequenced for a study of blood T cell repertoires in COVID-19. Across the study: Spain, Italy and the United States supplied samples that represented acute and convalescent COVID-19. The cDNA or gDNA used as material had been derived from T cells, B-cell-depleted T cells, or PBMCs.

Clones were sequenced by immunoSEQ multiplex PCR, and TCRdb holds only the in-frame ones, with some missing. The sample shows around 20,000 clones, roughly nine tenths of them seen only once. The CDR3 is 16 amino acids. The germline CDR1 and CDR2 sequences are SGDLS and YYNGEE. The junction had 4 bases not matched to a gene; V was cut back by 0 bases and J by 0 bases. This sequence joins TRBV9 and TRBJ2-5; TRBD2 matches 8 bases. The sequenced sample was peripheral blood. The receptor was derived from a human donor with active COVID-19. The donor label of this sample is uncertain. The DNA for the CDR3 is TGTGCCAGCAGCGTAGACCGGGGGGGGTACCAAGAGACCCAGTACTTC. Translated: CASSVDRGGYQETQYF.